Listed here are 24 T cell receptor beta chains from one sample, sequenced in a study of cytotoxic CD8 clonotypes in ibrutinib-treated CLL. Measured with immunoSEQ multiplex PCR; TCRdb has only the in-frame clones, and not every one. The sample includes 15,000 to 20,000 clones, 81% of them seen just once. Specimen: PBMCs, collected before ibrutinib treatment. These receptors all stem from a human donor with chronic lymphocytic leukemia.

The chain recombines TRBV5-1 with TRBJ2-1; D is unclear. CDR3 length equals 12 residues. Trimming cost V 2 bases and J 10 bases, with 10 bases left between them. CDR1 is SGHRS, CDR2 YFSETQ, per germline. CDR3 loop: CASSFEGSEQFF. CDR3 coding DNA: TGCGCCAGCAGCTTTGAAGGCTCGGAGCAGTTCTTC.

The rearrangement links TRBV14 to TRBJ2-1, with 7 bases that match TRBD2. CDR1 and CDR2 from the germline V gene are SGHDN and FVKESK. The ends lost 1 base at V and 8 bases at J; junction bases unmatched: 5. This CDR3 is built from 14 residues. CDR3 sequence: CASSQVGGSDEQFF. The CDR3 coding sequence is TGTGCCAGCAGCCAAGTCGGCGGGAGTGATGAGCAGTTCTTC.

The chain recombines TRBV5-1 with TRBJ2-1; 10 nucleotides agree with TRBD1. In germline, CDR1 is SGHRS, CDR2 YFSETQ. This CDR3 contains 16 residues. V lost 0 bases to trimming and J lost 5 bases; unmatched junction nucleotides: 5. This CDR3 is CASSLATDRGDNEQFF. In DNA, the CDR3 is TGCGCCAGCAGCTTGGCCACGGACAGGGGGGACAATGAGCAGTTCTTC.

CDR3 loop: CASSRNINEKLFF. CDR3 coding DNA: TGTGCCAGCAGCCGAAACATTAATGAAAAACTGTTTTTT. The rearrangement joins TRBV11-3 to TRBJ1-4; no clear D gene. The V gene lost 5 bases and the J gene lost 4 bases, with 8 bases spanning the gap. The CDR3 length is 13 residues. Germline CDR1 is SGHNT and CDR2 is YENEEA.

This clone was recorded once. The DNA for the CDR3 is TGCAGCGTTGAACAAGTTGGGGACGGGGAGCTGTTTTTT. Residues: CSVEQVGDGELFF. The chain joins TRBV29-1 to TRBJ2-2, with no clear D. This CDR3 is 13 amino acids long. The V end lost 2 bases, the J end lost 7 bases, and 11 bases lay between the germline ends. CDR1 SQVTM and CDR2 ANQGSEA come from the germline V gene.

V and J are TRBV4-3 and TRBJ1-2, with 8 nucleotides matching TRBD1. The CDR3 consists of 14 residues. Germline loops: CDR1 LGHNA, CDR2 YSLEER. Germline trimming cut 0 bases from V and 3 bases from J; bases unmatched to any gene: 0. The DNA of the CDR3 is TGCGCCAGCAGCCAAGAGACAGGGGACTATGGCTACACCTTC. Its protein product is CASSQETGDYGYTF.

This rearrangement joins TRBV27 to TRBJ2-1, with 8 bases lining up with TRBD1. The CDR3 covers 15 residues. V trimming: 5 bases; J trimming: 10 bases; junction bases outside the gene matches: 13. Germline CDR1 and CDR2: MNHEY and SMNVEV (reference sequence). The CDR3 DNA follows: TGTGCCAGCAGTCCTCCGGGACAGGTAATTTTGGAGCAGTTCTTC. Translation gives CASSPPGQVILEQFF.

This chain links TRBV19 with TRBJ2-7; 9 bases map to TRBD2. The CDR3 extends over 13 amino acids. CDR1 and CDR2 (germline): LNHDA, SQIVND (reference sequence). The V gene end was trimmed by 10 bases and the J gene end by 0 bases; junction bases not matched to a gene: 4. The CDR3 loop reads CANRSGSSYEQYF. The DNA of the CDR3 is TGTGCCAATCGTAGCGGGAGCTCCTACGAGCAGTACTTC.

A few counts support this clone. The chain employs TRBV27 and TRBJ2-7, with D perhaps TRBD2 (5 bases). This CDR3 region has 14 residues. The ends were cut back, 1 base at V and 1 base at J, with 8 bases in the middle. The germline V gene has CDR1 MNHEY and CDR2 SMNVEV (reference sequence). The CDR3 is CASSLYRGSYEQYF. CDR3 DNA sequence: TGTGCCAGCAGTTTATATCGGGGTTCCTACGAGCAGTACTTC.

The J gene is TRBJ2-7, the V gene TRBV28; TRBD1 matches 7 bases. Trimming took 2 bases from V and 5 from J; bases not matched to a gene: 15. Germline lookup yields CDR1 MDHEN and CDR2 SYDVKM. This CDR3 comprises 17 residues. CDR3 DNA: TGTGCCAGCAGTTTACTCCCCTCAGGGGGATCAGTTAACGAGCAGTACTTC. Its protein product is CASSLLPSGGSVNEQYF. The full variable domain, its missing parts supplied by reference TRBV28 and TRBJ2-7, is DVKVTQSSRYLVKRTGEKVFLECVQDMDHENMFWYRQDPGLGLRLIYFSYDVKMKEKGDIPEGYSVSREKKERFSLILESASTNQTSMYLCASSLLPSGGSVNEQYFGPGTRLTVT.

In regard to this clone: One junction end does not reproduce the germline sequence, and a read error may be involved. The chain uses TRBV7-2 and TRBJ2-4, with D possibly being TRBD2 (5 bases). Germline V lookup: CDR1 SGHTA, CDR2 FQGNSA. The CDR3 loop spans 11 amino acids. The CDR3 sequence: CASRGRASPNF. CDR3 bases: TGTGCCAGCAGGGGCCGGGCTAGCCCTAACTTC.

V usage is TRBV30 and J usage is TRBJ2-5; no definite D call. Deletions cut 0 bases from V and 5 bases from J, with 10 bases between. CDR1 and CDR2 from the germline V gene are GTSNPN and SVGIG (reference sequence). The CDR3 loop spans 13 amino acids. The CDR3 coding sequence is TGTGCCTGGAGTGTTAGTTCTTCGGAGACCCAGTACTTC. Translation gives CAWSVSSSETQYF. Full variable domain (outside the CDR3, taken from reference TRBV30 and TRBJ2-5): SQTIHQWPATLVQPVGSPLSLECTVEGTSNPNLYWYRQAAGRGLQLLFYSVGIGQISSEVPQNLSASRPQDRQFILSSKKLLLSDSGFYLCAWSVSSSETQYFGPGTRLLVL.

The J gene is TRBJ2-3, the V gene TRBV7-2; 7 bases line up with TRBD1. Trimming at V came to 5 bases and at J to 2 bases, leaving 4 bases not matched to a gene. Germline CDR1 reads SGHTA; CDR2 reads FQGNSA. The CDR3 is made up of 14 amino acids. CDR3 nucleotide sequence: TGTGCCAGCAGCCCGGGACAGCACACAGATACGCAGTATTTT. This codes for CASSPGQHTDTQYF.

The chain has TRBV6-5 and TRBJ1-1, with D tentatively TRBD1 (5 bases). This CDR3 is 11 amino acids long. The V end lost 6 bases, the J end lost 4 bases, and 6 bases lay between the germline ends. Germline V gene lookup returns CDR1 MNHEY and CDR2 SVGAGI. CDR3 loop: CASRRGTEAFF. CDR3 DNA: TGTGCCAGCAGGAGGGGCACTGAAGCTTTCTTT.

The chain combines TRBV28 with TRBJ1-5, with D hard to call. The CDR3 length is 14 residues. CDR1 and CDR2 from the germline V gene are MDHEN and SYDVKM. V was cut by 5 bases and J by 0 bases, with 8 bases left in between. The CDR3 DNA is TGTGCCAGCAGTCCCTTTTATAGCAATCAGCCCCAGCATTTT. Its translation is CASSPFYSNQPQHF.

A single count supports this clone. The chain links TRBV6-5 to TRBJ2-1; no reliable D call. The V end was cut by 7 bases, the J end by 2 bases, with 9 bases between. Germline V gives CDR1 MNHEY, CDR2 SVGAGI. The CDR3 has 13 amino acids. Written as DNA, the CDR3 is TGTGCCAGCAATGAGGTTCCCTACAATGAGCAGTTCTTC. Translating gives CASNEVPYNEQFF.

V is TRBV9 and J is TRBJ2-5, with D unresolved. The CDR3 totals 14 residues. Germline CDR1 reads SGDLS; CDR2 reads YYNGEE. Trimming pared 0 bases from V and 3 bases from J, leaving 9 bases between. The CDR3 spells CASSVGVIKETQYF. The DNA for the CDR3 is TGTGCCAGCAGCGTAGGGGTCATTAAAGAGACCCAGTACTTC.

The chain is built from TRBV28 and TRBJ2-1, with D perhaps TRBD2 (6 bases). The V and J ends lost 6 bases and 6 bases respectively, with 15 bases between them. The CDR3 runs 14 residues. Germline CDR1 is MDHEN and CDR2 is SYDVKM. Here the CDR3 reads CASSGDGGINEQFF. CDR3 sequence (DNA): TGTGCCAGCAGCGGGGACGGGGGTATCAATGAGCAGTTCTTC.

The chain links TRBV7-2 to TRBJ2-7; D remains ambiguous. Per germline, CDR1 SGHTA and CDR2 FQGNSA. This CDR3 is 14 amino acids long. V was cut by 1 base and J by 6 bases, with 13 bases left in between. The chain's CDR3 is CASSLEVSSAEQYF. CDR3 nucleotide sequence: TGTGCCAGCAGCTTAGAGGTCAGTTCGGCCGAGCAGTACTTC.

V is TRBV5-1 and J is TRBJ2-5; 7 nucleotides agree with TRBD1. Trimming cost V 0 bases and J 5 bases; bases outside gene matches: 7. CDR1 is SGHRS, CDR2 YFSETQ, per germline. The CDR3 is 15 residues long. In nucleotides, the CDR3 is TGCGCCAGCAGCTTGGAATCGACAGGGTCGGAGACCCAGTACTTC. This encodes CASSLESTGSETQYF.

The chain recombines TRBV27 with TRBJ2-5, with D perhaps TRBD1 (5 bases). V lost 2 bases and J 2 bases, leaving 15 bases between the germline ends. The CDR3 spans 16 residues. Germline CDR1 MNHEY, CDR2 SMNVEV (reference sequence). Written as DNA, the CDR3 is TGTGCCAGCAGTTTAGGCCTAGGGGCTAGTCAAGAGACCCAGTACTTC. Translating it yields CASSLGLGASQETQYF.

V and J are TRBV25-1 and TRBJ2-1; possible D gene TRBD2, 6 bases. The CDR3 spans 18 residues. Germline lookup yields CDR1 MGHDK and CDR2 SYGVNS. V was trimmed by 1 base and J by 2 bases, leaving 18 bases between them. The CDR3 sequence: CASSESRSLANTYNEQFF. CDR3 DNA sequence: TGTGCCAGCAGTGAATCCCGGAGTCTAGCGAACACCTACAATGAGCAGTTCTTC.

CDR3 in DNA: TGCAGCGTGGAGCAACAGGCGAACACTGAAGCTTTCTTT. Translating it yields CSVEQQANTEAFF. The rearrangement uses TRBV29-1 and TRBJ1-1; possibly TRBD1 for D (5 bases). The CDR3 consists of 13 residues. Trimming left V 6 bases short and J 1 base short, with 12 bases between. Germline V lookup: CDR1 SQVTM, CDR2 ANQGSEA.

The chain carries TRBV28 and TRBJ2-1; 10 bases map to TRBD1. The germline CDR1 and CDR2 sequences are MDHEN and SYDVKM. Trimming cost V 5 bases and J 6 bases; bases outside gene matches: 13. The CDR3 length is 17 residues. CDR3 nucleotides: TGTGCCAGCAGTACGTTCCTCGTCAGGACAGGGGGCAATGAGCAGTTCTTC. Its translation is CASSTFLVRTGGNEQFF.